The 8 T cell receptor beta chains below all came from one sample that was sequenced in a study of CD8+ T cells in alopecia areata. The treatment is: oral pan-JAK inhibitor, 5-10 mg twice daily. Sequencing templates came from extracted RNA that was reverse transcribed into cDNA. Assay used: immunoSEQ multiplex PCR; TCRdb lists only in-frame clones, some missing. The repertoire holds over 95,000 clones, with 55% to 60% as singletons. Sequenced here: CD4+ T cells sorted from blood, sampled at week 24, from a patient treated with tofacitinib. Receptor source: a human donor with alopecia areata.

The chain couples TRBV5-1 to TRBJ2-3; 7 positions match TRBD1. Germline-derived CDR1 and CDR2 are SGHRS and YFSETQ. CDR3 length equals 13 residues. V lost 1 base, J lost 5 bases, and 1 base stayed unmatched. CDR3 sequence reads: CASSLTGEDTQYF. CDR3 nucleotides: TGCGCCAGCAGCTTGACAGGGGAAGATACGCAGTATTTT.

This chain links TRBV30 with TRBJ1-2; TRBD1 matches 7 bases. J was trimmed by 8 bases and V by 3 bases; bases with no gene match: 6. Germline lookup yields CDR1 GTSNPN and CDR2 SVGIG (reference sequence). There are 12 residues in the CDR3. CDR3 protein: CAWRPPGGGYTF. The DNA for the CDR3 is TGTGCCTGGAGGCCCCCAGGGGGGGGCTACACCTTC.

V is TRBV18 and J is TRBJ1-6, with D tentatively TRBD1 (5 bases). Germline V gene sequence: CDR1 KGHSH, CDR2 LQKENI. The CDR3 has 15 residues. The V gene lost 0 bases and the J gene lost 9 bases, with 12 bases spanning the gap. CDR3 DNA sequence: TGTGCCAGCTCACCACCAGGGGCTATCGGTTCACCCCTCCACTTT. It encodes CASSPPGAIGSPLHF.

This chain uses TRBV5-6 with TRBJ1-1; the D is unclear. The CDR3 is 11 amino acids. V was cut by 1 base and J by 7 bases, with 5 bases left in between. The V gene's germline CDR1 is SGHDT and CDR2 YYEEEE. In DNA, the CDR3 is TGTGCCAGCAGCTTGATGGGTGAAGCTTTCTTT. Amino acid sequence: CASSLMGEAFF.

In DNA form, the CDR3 reads TGCAGCGTTGAATCGCGGTTAACGAACACTGAAGCTTTCTTT. Its translation: CSVESRLTNTEAFF. The chain combines TRBV29-1 with TRBJ1-1; D is undetermined. Germline CDR1 reads SQVTM; CDR2 reads ANQGSEA. The CDR3 contains 14 residues. The V end lost 2 bases, the J end lost 1 base, and 11 bases lay between the germline ends. Full variable domain (rest looked up from reference TRBV29-1 and TRBJ1-1): SAVISQKPSRDICQRGTSLTIQCQVDSQVTMMFWYRQQPGQSLTLIATANQGSEATYESGFVIDKFPISRPNLTFSTLTVSNMSPEDSSIYLCSVESRLTNTEAFFGQGTRLTVV.

This clone has more than one count but fewer than ten. The V call is TRBV29-1, the J call TRBJ1-1; 8 bases are shared with TRBD1. V lost 0 bases, J lost 10 bases, and 7 bases stayed unmatched. This CDR3 is built from 13 residues. Germline V gene data show CDR1 as SQVTM and CDR2 as ANQGSEA. The CDR3 nucleotides read TGCAGCGTTGAAGATCTTCAGGGGGCGAGAGCTTTCTTT. This translates into CSVEDLQGARAFF.

This chain connects TRBV7-2 to TRBJ2-1; 7 bases map to TRBD2. The length of the CDR3 is 15 residues. V shed 4 bases and J 5 bases; nucleotides not matched to a gene: 8. Per the germline V gene, CDR1 is SGHTA and CDR2 is FQGNSA. The CDR3 reads CASSSNGGSNNEQFF. CDR3 in DNA: TGTGCCAGCAGCTCCAACGGGGGGTCGAACAATGAGCAGTTCTTC.

About this clone itself: Different DNA sequences within this sample yield the same CDR3. The chain is built from TRBV25-1 and TRBJ2-5; either TRBD1 or TRBD2 may fit D (5 bases each). The CDR3 loop spans 13 amino acids. CDR1 MGHDK and CDR2 SYGVNS come from the germline V gene. V lost 4 bases to trimming and J lost 1 base, with 7 bases between them. The CDR3 loop reads CASSVGVQETQYF. CDR3 sequence (DNA): TGTGCCAGCAGTGTGGGGGTCCAAGAGACCCAGTACTTC.